In its sample, the clone carrying this T cell receptor beta chain was seen many times. The antigen is not known. CDR1 and CDR2 from the germline V gene are MNHEY and SVGAGI. The CDR3 loop spans 16 amino acids. J was trimmed by 7 bases and V by 4 bases; bases with no gene match: 13. Together with a sample-barcoded 5' primer, a J-beta primer mix was included in a second PCR lasting roughly 6 to 12 cycles. TCRdb re-analysed the 5' RACE reads in MiXCR, keeping a single row per CDR3 protein. The table records hundreds of thousands of distinct CDR3 sequences, about 28% of them present only once. The record originates from a study of blood T cells in healthy people across ages. General observations from the study: Conclusively comparing naive with antigen-experienced cells was impossible with unsorted PBMCs.

The V and J genes are TRBV6-5 and TRBJ1-2; 9 bases match TRBD1. The sample consisted of blood. This sequence was found in an elderly woman in good health. The DNA of the CDR3 is TGTGCCAGCAGTTTCGGGCCGGGACAGGGAGTGGGTGGCTACACCTTC. It is translated as CASSFGPGQGVGGYTF.